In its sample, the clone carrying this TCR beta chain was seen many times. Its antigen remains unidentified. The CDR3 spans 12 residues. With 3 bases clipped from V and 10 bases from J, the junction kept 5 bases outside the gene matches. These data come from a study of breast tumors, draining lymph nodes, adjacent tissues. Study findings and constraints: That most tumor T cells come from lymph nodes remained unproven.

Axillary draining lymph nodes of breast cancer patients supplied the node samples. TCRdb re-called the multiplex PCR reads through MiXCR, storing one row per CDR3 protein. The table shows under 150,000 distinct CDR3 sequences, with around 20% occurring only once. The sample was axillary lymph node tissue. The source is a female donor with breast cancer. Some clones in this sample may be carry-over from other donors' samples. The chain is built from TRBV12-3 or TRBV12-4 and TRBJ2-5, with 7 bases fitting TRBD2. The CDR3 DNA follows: TGTGCCAGCAGTTTTGGGGAGGGAGACCAGTACTTC. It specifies CASSFGEGDQYF.